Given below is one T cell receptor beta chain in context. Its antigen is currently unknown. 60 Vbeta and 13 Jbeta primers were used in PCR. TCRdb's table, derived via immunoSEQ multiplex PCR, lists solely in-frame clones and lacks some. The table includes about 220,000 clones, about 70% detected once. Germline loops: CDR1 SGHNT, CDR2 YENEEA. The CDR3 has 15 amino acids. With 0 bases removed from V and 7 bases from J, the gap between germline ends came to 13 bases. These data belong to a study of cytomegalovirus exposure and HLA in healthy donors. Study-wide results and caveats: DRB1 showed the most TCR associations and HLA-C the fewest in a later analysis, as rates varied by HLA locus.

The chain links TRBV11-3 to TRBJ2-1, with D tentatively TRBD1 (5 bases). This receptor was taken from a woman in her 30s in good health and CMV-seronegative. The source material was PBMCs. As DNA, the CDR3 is TGTGCCAGCAGCTTAGAAGGCCAGGGTGGGAATGAGCAGTTCTTC. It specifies CASSLEGQGGNEQFF.